The rows below give T cell receptor beta chains drawn from one sample of a study of identical twins. From the 5' RACE reads, TCRdb called clonotypes with MiXCR, one entry per CDR3 protein. The sample holds about 220,000 distinct CDR3 sequences, 9.4% seen once. Sequencing input: memory (CD45RO+) T cells sorted from blood. The origin of the receptors is a woman between 18 and 29 years old in good health. The CDR3 runs from the conserved cysteine through the conserved F or W. The D gene is left open where the match is weak. Only part of the rows carry a size: once, few, many, or a class if the clone is expanded.

>TRBJ2-3|NA|few|TRBV7-2
TGTGCCAGCAGCCGAAAGGGCCAGCCCCTTAGCACAGATACGCAGTATTTT
CASSRKGQPLSTDTQYF
>TRBJ2-3|NA|NA|TRBV20-1
TGCAGTGCCACACCGGACGGAACAGATACGCAGTATTTT
CSATPDGTDTQYF
>TRBJ1-1|NA|many|TRBV6-2/TRBV6-3
TGTGCCAGCATTCTCAGGGAGAACACTGAAGCTTTCTTT
CASILRENTEAFF
>TRBJ2-3|NA|many|TRBV5-1
TGCGCCAGCAGCTTGGACAGAAATGGATGGTATTTT
CASSLDRNGWYF
>TRBJ2-7|NA|few|TRBV7-6
TGTGCCAGCAGCTCTGGAGAGACCTACGAGCAGTACTTC
CASSSGETYEQYF
>TRBJ1-2|NA|many|TRBV24-1
TGTGCCACCAGTGACTCCGGGAAAAACTATGGCTACACCTTC
CATSDSGKNYGYTF
>TRBJ2-4|TRBD2|NA|TRBV5-6
TGTGCCAGCAGCTTGGCCAAGCTAGCGGGGGGCCTAGCCAAAAACATTCAGTACTTC
CASSLAKLAGGLAKNIQYF
>TRBJ2-7|NA|NA|TRBV7-7
TGTGCTAGCAGCTTCGGGCGACAGTACGAGCAGTACTTC
CASSFGRQYEQYF
>TRBJ2-7|TRBD2|few|TRBV28
TGTGCCAGCAGTTTGGGTGGCGGCGGGAGGAGGGAGCAGTACTTC
CASSLGGGGRREQYF
>TRBJ1-6|TRBD1|NA|TRBV20-1
TGCAGTGCTAGATTGACCGGGACAGGGTGGAATTCACCCCTCCACTTT
CSARLTGTGWNSPLHF
>TRBJ1-3|NA|many|TRBV5-6
TGTGCCAGCAGTTCCGGGCTACCTGGAAACACCATATATTTT
CASSSGLPGNTIYF
>TRBJ2-3|NA|many|TRBV5-1
TGCGCCAGCAGCCCCATTGGTAGCATAGCAGATACGCAGTATTTT
CASSPIGSIADTQYF
>TRBJ2-7|TRBD1|few|TRBV7-9
TGTGCCAGCAGCCCGAGACAGGGAGTCTACGAGCAGTACTTC
CASSPRQGVYEQYF
>TRBJ2-3|NA|few|TRBV7-6
TGTGCCAGCAGCTTAGAAGCGGACACAGATACGCAGTATTTT
CASSLEADTDTQYF
>TRBJ2-2|NA|few|TRBV2
TGTGCCAGCACCTCCCGGAGTAGGGCCGGGGAGCTGTTTTTT
CASTSRSRAGELFF
>TRBJ2-5|NA|NA|TRBV3-1
TGTGCCAGCAGCCAAGTCGGGCTAGTCAGAGAGACCCAGTACTTC
CASSQVGLVRETQYF
>TRBJ2-1|NA|NA|TRBV7-2
TGTGCCGGCAGCCCCGGGTTCCTACAATTAGAGCAGTTCTTC
CAGSPGFLQLEQFF
>TRBJ2-2|NA|many|TRBV6-5
TGTGCCAGCCGTCTCGACTGGGGAACCGGGGAGCTGTTTTTT
CASRLDWGTGELFF
>TRBJ2-1|NA|NA|TRBV21-1
TGTGCCAGCAGCAGCCCCCTAGCGGTTTGGGCCTACAATGAGCAGTTCTTC
CASSSPLAVWAYNEQFF
>TRBJ2-1|NA|NA|TRBV20-1
TGCAGTGCTAGCGTAGGGGGGGGATCCTACAATGAGCAGTTCTTC
CSASVGGGSYNEQFF
>TRBJ2-1|TRBD1|NA|TRBV5-1
TGCGCCAGCAGCAAAGGGGGCAGCTCCTACAATGAGCAGTTCTTC
CASSKGGSSYNEQFF
>TRBJ2-5|NA|NA|TRBV3-1
TGTGCCAGCAGCCGTACCGGACAGGGAGGGTTTATCTTC
CASSRTGQGGFIF
>TRBJ2-7|NA|many|TRBV27
TGTGCCACCGGACAGAACTACGAGCAGTACTTC
CATGQNYEQYF
>TRBJ2-3|NA|many|TRBV9
TGTGCCAGCAGCCCGAGAGGGTTCGGTTACGGCGCAGATACGCAGTATTTT
CASSPRGFGYGADTQYF
>TRBJ2-2|TRBD2|many|TRBV7-9
TGTGCCAGCAGCCCCCCCAGCGGGGAGAGCACCGGGGAGCTGTTTTTT
CASSPPSGESTGELFF
>TRBJ1-1|NA|many|TRBV28
TGTGCCACCTCGTTAAGGATCACTGAAGCTTTCTTT
CATSLRITEAFF
>TRBJ2-7|NA|NA|TRBV6-2/TRBV6-3
TGTGCCAGCAGTTACTCGGAGCTCGGCCGGAGGGTCTACGAGCAGTACTTC
CASSYSELGRRVYEQYF
>TRBJ2-7|TRBD1|NA|TRBV2
TGTGCCAGCAGTGAAGGGACGGGGACAGCCATCGAGCAGTACTTC
CASSEGTGTAIEQYF
>TRBJ1-1|NA|NA|TRBV12-3/TRBV12-4
TGTGCCAGCAGTTTAGTCTCGAACGGGGGCGCTTTCTTT
CASSLVSNGGAFF
>TRBJ2-1|NA|many|TRBV7-9
TGTGCCAGCAGCCACCGCGTGAAAGCCTACAATGAGCAGTTCTTC
CASSHRVKAYNEQFF
>TRBJ1-1|NA|NA|TRBV5-5
TGTGCCAGCAGCTCCCCCCGAGGGCTAAAAACTGAAGCTTTCTTT
CASSSPRGLKTEAFF
>TRBJ2-5|TRBD2|few|TRBV3-1
TGTGCCAGCAGCCAGCCCCTAGCGGGGTTAAGACGGGGAGAGACCCAGTACTTC
CASSQPLAGLRRGETQYF
>TRBJ2-2|TRBD2|NA|TRBV20-1
TGCAGTGCTAGGGGGCCGCAGCGGGGCACCGGGGAGCTGTTTTTT
CSARGPQRGTGELFF
>TRBJ2-1|TRBD2|NA|TRBV15
TGTGCCACCAGCAGAGGGGGACTAGCCCTCTCAGTCACCTACAATGAGCAGTTCTTC
CATSRGGLALSVTYNEQFF
>TRBJ2-2|NA|many|TRBV20-1
TGCAGTGCTAGAGATATACAGAACACCGGGGAGCTGTTTTTT
CSARDIQNTGELFF